This T cell receptor beta chain is drawn from a study of shared clonotypes between healthy human individuals. The CDR3 sequence is 14 residues long. The V and J ends lost 0 bases and 7 bases, in that order; junction bases with no gene match: 1. CDR1 is KGHSH and CDR2 is LQKENI in the germline V gene. Samples underwent the assay at deep level. Under the authors' procedure: Filtering differed for immunoSEQ, which gave only junction sequences without quality scores. Here immunoSEQ multiplex PCR was the method, and the copy in TCRdb shows in-frame clones only, minus some. D and trimming were read from the DNA, whereas the V and J calls and clone size are those reported in that table. Of about 1 million clones listed, around 75% are singletons.

The TCR comes from a man aged 18 to 30 in good health. The specimen sequenced was memory CD4+ T cells sorted from blood. Subset noted: CD45RA-negative fraction. This chain connects TRBV18 to TRBJ2-1, with 9 bases matching TRBD2. CDR3 nucleotides: TGTGCCAGCTCACCACCTAGCGGGAGAAATGAGCAGTTCTTC. It encodes CASSPPSGRNEQFF.